This T cell receptor beta chain was sequenced in a study of blood T cell repertoires in COVID-19. About the study: PBMCs, B-cell-depleted T cells, or T cells provided the cDNA or gDNA that made up the material.

TCRdb keeps only in-frame clones here, not all; method: immunoSEQ multiplex PCR. The data show about 200,000 clones, with 86% seen just once and 5% to 7% held by the top ten. Germline-derived CDR1 and CDR2 are KGHDR and SFDVKD. There are 15 residues in the CDR3. Trimming cost V 5 bases and J 0 bases, with 10 bases left between them. The TCR was taken from a man between 35 and 55 years old with acute COVID-19. This rearrangement joins TRBV24-1 to TRBJ1-3; tentatively, D is TRBD1 (6 bases). Specimen: PBMCs or T cells enriched from blood (not recorded which). The CDR3 DNA follows: TGTGCCACCAGTGTTGGGGACAACTCTGGAAACACCATATATTTT. It is translated as CATSVGDNSGNTIYF.